A single sample is the source of the 20 T cell receptor beta chains below, sequenced in a study of T-cell reconstitution after alpha-beta-depleted transplantation in children. Using unique molecular identifiers, the investigators prepared the TCRbeta library. TCRdb itself ran the PCR reads through MiXCR, one entry per CDR3 protein. This table has 70,000 to 95,000 distinct CDR3 sequences, 12% appearing once. This specimen was PBMCs from the stem cell graft donor, taken from the stem cell graft. Receptor source: a human donor who donated a stem cell graft to a child with inherited bone marrow failure.

This clonotype was picked up many times. The chain joins TRBV5-4 to TRBJ1-1, with TRBD1 identical over 9 bases. Germline V gives CDR1 SGHNT, CDR2 YYREEE (reference sequence). With 2 bases clipped from V and 7 bases from J, the junction kept 9 bases outside the gene matches. The CDR3 runs 15 residues. CDR3 protein: CASSFPGQGGNEAFF. The CDR3 nucleotides read TGTGCCAGCAGCTTTCCGGGACAGGGAGGCAATGAAGCTTTCTTT.

This clonotype was picked up a small number of times. The CDR3 coding sequence is TGTGCCAGCACAACGACAGGGTCTTTATTTGATAACGGGGAGCTGTTTTTT. Amino acids: CASTTTGSLFDNGELFF. V is TRBV2 and J is TRBJ2-2, with 7 bases lining up with TRBD1. This CDR3 region has 17 residues. CDR1 and CDR2 from the germline V gene are SNHLY and FYNNEI. V dropped 7 bases and J dropped 7; count of bases not matched to a gene: 18. Based on the CDR3 plus reference TRBV2 and TRBJ2-2, the full variable domain is EPEVTQTPSHQVTQMGQEVILRCVPISNHLYFYWYRQILGQKVEFLVSFYNNEISEKSEIFDDQFSVERPDGSNFTLKIRSTKLEDSAMYFCASTTTGSLFDNGELFFGEGSRLTVL.

This clonotype showed up many times. The chain has TRBV6-1 and TRBJ1-4; 9 bases map to TRBD1. The CDR3 has 17 amino acids. With 7 bases clipped from V and 10 bases from J, the junction kept 19 bases outside the gene matches. Looked up from germline, CDR1 is MNHNS and CDR2 is SASEGT. The CDR3 region has the DNA TGTGCCAGCACCCAAACACGAGGGGGATTGGGACAGGGAAAACTGTTTTTT. Translation: CASTQTRGGLGQGKLFF.

This clonotype has a count of ten or more. This chain links TRBV29-1 with TRBJ2-2; TRBD1 matches at 7 bases. CDR1 and CDR2 (germline): SQVTM, ANQGSEA. The V and J ends lost 5 bases and 7 bases, in that order; junction bases with no gene match: 4. The CDR3 has 12 residues. The CDR3 bases are TGCAGCGTTAGAGGGGACAGCGGGGAGCTGTTTTTT. Protein product: CSVRGDSGELFF.

This clonotype has ten or more counts. The conserved final phenylalanine or tryptophan is absent from the CDR3, which likely points to a read error. The limits of the CDR3 on the DNA are not certain, so only TCRdb's listed CDR3 is given. V and J are TRBV29-1 and TRBJ1-1; the tabulated D call, TRBD1, remains unverified against the DNA. Looked up from germline, CDR1 is SQVTM and CDR2 is ANQGSEA. The CDR3 spans 12 amino acids, including both terminal residues. The CDR3 region is CSVEFPGTDLII.

CDR3 coding DNA: TGCGCCAGCAGCTACGGACTAGCGGGAGTCTACAATGAGCAGTTCTTC. It yields the protein CASSYGLAGVYNEQFF. This chain joins TRBV5-1 and TRBJ2-1, with 13 bases fitting TRBD2. With V trimmed by 3 bases and J by 3 bases, 3 bases remained unmatched. Germline CDR1 is SGHRS and CDR2 is YFSETQ. The CDR3 runs 16 residues.

This chain joins TRBV7-9 and TRBJ1-1, with a tentative D call TRBD1 (5 bases). The CDR3 is made up of 12 amino acids. The germline gives CDR1 SEHNR, CDR2 FQNEAQ (reference sequence). The V end lost 2 bases, the J end lost 7 bases, and 8 bases lay between the germline ends. The CDR3 DNA reads TGTGCCAGCAGCTTATCCAGGGATGAAGCTTTCTTT. Amino acids: CASSLSRDEAFF.

This clonotype was seen many times. This chain uses TRBV28 with TRBJ2-1; 10 positions agree with TRBD2. V shed 4 bases and J 2 bases; nucleotides not matched to a gene: 5. The germline CDR1 and CDR2 sequences are MDHEN and SYDVKM. CDR3 length equals 16 residues. The CDR3 protein is CASSSSSGSPYNEQFF. In DNA form, the CDR3 reads TGTGCCAGCAGTTCCTCTAGCGGGAGCCCCTACAATGAGCAGTTCTTC. Full variable domain (remainder filled in from reference TRBV28 and TRBJ2-1): DVKVTQSSRYLVKRTGEKVFLECVQDMDHENMFWYRQDPGLGLRLIYFSYDVKMKEKGDIPEGYSVSREKKERFSLILESASTNQTSMYLCASSSSSGSPYNEQFFGPGTRLTVL.

The chain recombines TRBV7-2 with TRBJ2-7; perhaps D is TRBD1 or TRBD2 (5 bases each). This CDR3 is built from 15 residues. V was trimmed by 5 bases and J by 2 bases, leaving 16 bases between them. Germline CDR1 and CDR2: SGHTA and FQGNSA. The CDR3 region has the DNA TGTGCCAGCAGCCCGCAGGGCGCGGGCCCCTACGAGCAGTACTTC. Its protein is CASSPQGAGPYEQYF.

In its sample, this clonotype was seen many times. The chain combines TRBV7-2 with TRBJ1-2; TRBD1 might be the D (5 bases). CDR1 and CDR2 (germline): SGHTA, FQGNSA. The CDR3 spans 15 residues. Trimming left V 0 bases short and J 1 base short, with 9 bases between. The CDR3 loop is CASSLAGHINYGYTF. CDR3 nucleotides: TGTGCCAGCAGCTTAGCAGGACATATTAACTATGGCTACACCTTC. Filled out from reference TRBV7-2 and TRBJ1-2, the complete variable domain reads GAGVSQSPSNKVTEKGKDVELRCDPISGHTALYWYRQSLGQGLEFLIYFQGNSAPDKSGLPSDRFSAERTGGSVSTLTIQRTQQEDSAVYLCASSLAGHINYGYTFGSGTRLTVV.

This clonotype has at least ten counts. This sequence joins TRBV13 and TRBJ2-1; TRBD2 aligns across 10 bases. CDR3 length: 19 residues. Germline V gene lookup returns CDR1 PRHDT and CDR2 FYEKMQ (reference sequence). J gave up 0 bases and V 1 base, and 9 bases lay outside the gene matches. The CDR3 protein is CASSLVFSGGLSSYNEQFF. The CDR3 DNA sequence: TGTGCCAGCAGCTTAGTTTTTAGCGGGGGGCTGAGCTCCTACAATGAGCAGTTCTTC. The whole variable domain, remainder taken from reference TRBV13 and TRBJ2-1, is AAGVIQSPRHLIKEKRETATLKCYPIPRHDTVYWYQQGPGQDPQFLISFYEKMQSDKGSIPDRFSAQQFSDYHSELNMSSLELGDSALYFCASSLVFSGGLSSYNEQFFGPGTRLTVL.

The chain is built from TRBV5-2 and TRBJ2-2; the listed D gene, TRBD2, was not tested against the DNA. TRBV5-2 is labeled a pseudogene. The length of the CDR3 is 14 residues. The CDR3, as DNA: TGTGCCATGGGCCCGGGGCTCGGCTCCGGGGAGCTGTTTTTT. The encoded protein is CAMGPGLGSGELFF.

The rearrangement links TRBV10-1 to TRBJ2-3; 8 bases are shared with TRBD2. The V gene end was trimmed by 7 bases and the J gene end by 2 bases; junction bases not matched to a gene: 8. The CDR3 totals 15 residues. Per the germline V gene, CDR1 is WNHNN and CDR2 is SYGVQD (reference sequence). CDR3 amino acids: CASIPGGEITDTQYF. The CDR3 nucleotides are TGCGCCAGCATCCCGGGGGGGGAGATCACAGATACGCAGTATTTT.

This chain connects TRBV9 to TRBJ2-2; D gene ambiguous. CDR3 length: 15 residues. The ends were cut back, 0 bases at V and 6 bases at J, with 12 bases in the middle. Germline values: CDR1 SGDLS, CDR2 YYNGEE. For the CDR3, the DNA is TGTGCCAGCAGCGTAGGGGGAACATCGGCCGGGGAGCTGTTTTTT. Its protein is CASSVGGTSAGELFF. Using reference TRBV9 and TRBJ2-2 for the parts outside the CDR3, the full variable domain is DSGVTQTPKHLITATGQRVTLRCSPRSGDLSVYWYQQSLDQGLQFLIQYYNGEERAKGNILERFSAQQFPDLHSELNLSSLELGDSALYFCASSVGGTSAGELFFGEGSRLTVL.

This clonotype was detected many times. This chain joins TRBV29-1 and TRBJ1-1; no definite D call. V was trimmed by 4 bases and J by 1 base, leaving 13 bases between them. Per germline, CDR1 SQVTM and CDR2 ANQGSEA. The CDR3 spans 14 residues. Written as DNA, the CDR3 is TGCAGCGTTGCCCGGGGTGGCACGAACACTGAAGCTTTCTTT. Translation: CSVARGGTNTEAFF.

This clonotype showed up many times. This sequence joins TRBV5-1 and TRBJ2-2; possible D gene TRBD2, 5 bases. The CDR3 extends over 15 amino acids. The V gene lost 4 bases and the J gene lost 3 bases, with 13 bases spanning the gap. CDR1 and CDR2 from the germline V gene are SGHRS and YFSETQ. In DNA, the CDR3 is TGCGCCAGCAGCCCGGGCCCGAGGGACACCGGGGAGCTGTTTTTT. This translates into CASSPGPRDTGELFF.

The chain employs TRBV24-1 and TRBJ2-1; D might be TRBD1 (6 bases). This CDR3 is built from 12 residues. Trimming removed 6 bases at V and 10 bases at J, with 12 bases between. The germline gives CDR1 KGHDR, CDR2 SFDVKD. CDR3 nucleotides: TGTGCCACCAGTTTACAGGGTGGCGAGCAGTTCTTC. It specifies CATSLQGGEQFF.

In its sample, this clonotype was seen many times. This sequence joins TRBV7-9 and TRBJ1-2, with D maybe TRBD1 (6 bases). Trimming took 5 bases from V and 5 from J, leaving 18 bases between them. Germline lookup yields CDR1 SEHNR and CDR2 FQNEAQ (reference sequence). The CDR3 sequence is 15 residues long. CDR3 DNA: TGTGCCAGCAGCCCGGTTGACAGGCCCTTTTATGGCTACACCTTC. Encoded protein: CASSPVDRPFYGYTF. The variable domain in full, completed from reference TRBV7-9 and TRBJ1-2, reads DTGVSQNPRHKITKRGQNVTFRCDPISEHNRLYWYRQTLGQGPEFLTYFQNEAQLEKSRLLSDRFSAERPKGSFSTLEIQRTEQGDSAMYLCASSPVDRPFYGYTFGSGTRLTVV.

The J gene is TRBJ2-7, the V gene TRBV4-2; 9 bases are a match to TRBD1. Germline V lookup: CDR1 LGHNA, CDR2 YNFKEQ. The length of the CDR3 is 19 residues. V was pared by 0 bases and J by 4 bases, with 16 bases of the junction left unmatched. This CDR3 is CASSQDRKRSGQGFYEQYF. In DNA, the CDR3 is TGTGCCAGCAGCCAAGATCGTAAGCGGTCGGGACAGGGTTTTTACGAGCAGTACTTC.

The sample holds many counts of this clonotype. This chain joins TRBV20-1 and TRBJ2-3; D unclear. Germline lookup yields CDR1 DFQATT and CDR2 SNEGSKA (reference sequence). V lost 6 bases and J lost 1, with 14 bases in between. The CDR3 is 14 residues long. CDR3 region: CSAHPSARTDTQYF. In DNA, the CDR3 is TGCAGTGCCCACCCCAGCGCCCGCACAGATACGCAGTATTTT.